Below are 10 T cell receptor beta chains sequenced from a single sample in a study of shared clonotypes between healthy human individuals. Assay used: immunoSEQ multiplex PCR; TCRdb lists only in-frame clones, some missing. Altogether roughly 770,000 clones are present, 90% to 97% being singletons, with the ten largest covering roughly 0.23%. Naive CD8 cells comprised CD45RO-negative, CCR7-positively selected cells, excluding terminally differentiated effector memory CD45RA+ cells. The sample consisted of naive CD8+ T cells sorted from blood. The receptors originated from a man aged 25-45 years in good health.

V and J are TRBV7-9 and TRBJ1-3, with 7 positions matching TRBD1. From germline, CDR1 is SEHNR and CDR2 FQNEAQ (reference sequence). The J segment lost 7 bases and the V segment lost 4 bases, leaving 22 bases of the junction unmatched. The CDR3 spans 19 residues. CDR3 bases: TGTGCCAGCAGCTCAACGACCGGGACAGCAATGCCTGGCGGGAACACCATATATTTT. Translating gives CASSSTTGTAMPGGNTIYF.

V and J are TRBV9 and TRBJ2-2; 12 nucleotides align to TRBD2. The CDR3 length is 16 residues. Germline CDR1 reads SGDLS; CDR2 reads YYNGEE. J lost 5 bases, V lost 4 bases, and 6 bases had no gene match. CDR3 DNA: TGTGCCAGCAGCACAACTAGCGGGAGGATTACCGGGGAGCTGTTTTTT. This gives the protein CASSTTSGRITGELFF.

The chain uses TRBV10-3 and TRBJ2-7; unclear D gene. The CDR3 loop spans 16 amino acids. From germline, CDR1 is ENHRY and CDR2 SYGVKD. V dropped 3 bases and J dropped 2 bases, with 17 bases sitting between them. The CDR3 DNA sequence: TGTGCCATCAGTGAAGACGGTAATATGGGTACCTACGAGCAGTACTTC. As protein: CAISEDGNMGTYEQYF.

The V gene is TRBV9, the J gene TRBJ2-6, with 7 bases lining up with TRBD1. Losses at the gene ends were 0 bases for V and 2 bases for J; bases not matched to a gene: 5. The CDR3 is 17 amino acids. CDR1 is SGDLS and CDR2 is YYNGEE in the germline V gene. The chain's CDR3 is CASSVESGTAGANVLTF. The CDR3 coding sequence is TGTGCCAGCAGCGTAGAGAGTGGGACAGCTGGGGCCAACGTCCTGACTTTC.

The V call is TRBV18, the J call TRBJ2-7; no firm D call. Germline CDR1 reads KGHSH; CDR2 reads LQKENI. This CDR3 is 14 amino acids long. Trimming took 0 bases from V and 2 from J, leaving 8 bases between them. DNA of the CDR3: TGTGCCAGCTCACCACCGCCCAAAGCCTACGAGCAGTACTTC. Protein product: CASSPPPKAYEQYF.

The J gene is TRBJ2-1, the V gene TRBV18; 9 positions match TRBD1. This CDR3 spans 14 amino acids. V was pared by 2 bases and J by 8 bases, with 4 bases of the junction left unmatched. Germline V CDR1 and CDR2: KGHSH, LQKENI. The DNA of the CDR3 is TGTGCCAGCTCACCAGGGACAGGGTTGGATGAGCAGTTCTTC. Translating gives CASSPGTGLDEQFF.

The chain recombines TRBV5-6 with TRBJ2-1; D is unresolved. The CDR3 consists of 13 residues. Germline CDR1 is SGHDT and CDR2 is YYEEEE. V gave up 2 bases and J gave up 10 bases, with 13 bases separating them. CDR3 protein: CASSFGGPEEQFF. CDR3 DNA sequence: TGTGCCAGCAGCTTCGGCGGTCCGGAGGAGCAGTTCTTC.

V and J are TRBV27 and TRBJ2-7, with a possible D match to TRBD1 (6 bases). Deletions cut 4 bases from V and 3 bases from J, with 16 bases between. This CDR3 is 15 amino acids long. Germline lookup yields CDR1 MNHEY and CDR2 SMNVEV (reference sequence). The CDR3 bases are TGTGCCAGCAGTTGGGGTCAGGGGACCCACTACGAGCAGTACTTC. This translates into CASSWGQGTHYEQYF.

The chain couples TRBV29-1 to TRBJ2-2, with TRBD1 matching over 9 bases. The CDR3 sequence is 17 residues long. Germline V gene lookup returns CDR1 SQVTM and CDR2 ANQGSEA. V lost 1 base to trimming and J lost 0 bases; unmatched junction nucleotides: 6. CDR3 amino acids: CSVEATGGFPNTGELFF. CDR3 sequence (DNA): TGCAGCGTTGAAGCGACAGGGGGATTCCCGAACACCGGGGAGCTGTTTTTT.

This clone came up once. This chain joins TRBV5-1 and TRBJ2-7, with 10 positions matching TRBD1. Germline values: CDR1 SGHRS, CDR2 YFSETQ. Germline trimming cut 1 base from V and 2 bases from J; bases unmatched to any gene: 6. There are 16 residues in the CDR3. CDR3 protein: CASSLLGTGATYEQYF. The CDR3 DNA reads as TGCGCCAGCAGCTTGTTAGGGACAGGGGCAACCTACGAGCAGTACTTC.